This T cell receptor beta chain was retrieved from a study of a mutant IDH1 vaccine in newly diagnosed glioma (dated by TCRdb to the early 2020s). About the full investigation: The 32 treated patients were approximately 62% male and about 40% female, with a mean age of approximately 40 years. Peripheral blood samples were drawn at six visits, namely V03 (baseline), V05, V07, V10, V12 and V13. Prior to enrollment, standard therapy consisting of radiotherapy alone, temozolomide alone, or radiochemotherapy with temozolomide had been administered to patients, with the combination being received by most patients. For exploratory analyses, 25 to 30 treated patients had longitudinal TCRB deep sequencing done wherever samples were available. The paper as a whole reports these results and caveats: The authors noted that analyses of patient blood samples could not be reproduced because of sample limitations. Selection of PBMC samples for TCRB deep sequencing was based on availability. Changes in the top peripheral T cell clonotypes picked up by TCRB sequencing did not appear to be linked to pseudoprogression. Across multiple MHC alleles, vaccine-induced immune responses were seen in about 93% of patients.

Library preparation employed the immunoSEQ multiplex PCR assay. Following the manufacturer's protocol, the hsTCRB Kit was used to amplify rearranged TCR beta chain sequences. An Illumina MiSeq was used to sequence the TCRB libraries. Concerning the study's data processing: The kit vendor's proprietary platform handled demultiplexing, trimming and gene mapping. TCRdb retrieved this table from immuneACCESS and kept in-frame rearrangements only. Not all clones are present; in checked studies, unresolved V genes account for under half, and no reason is known for the remainder. V, J and clone size are taken as reported in that table, and D and trimming were inferred from the DNA itself. Present in this sample are more than 80,000 clones, 83% of which were seen just once. The ten top clones hold around 7.4% of the sample. This clone has only one observation. Its antigen has not been determined. Nothing much larger sits one base from this clone, and base qualities are not available.

Trimming takes 2 bases from V and 10 bases from J, and the germline ends sit 14 bases apart. Its CDR3 holds 13 amino acids, cysteine through phenylalanine. Solely the CDR3 DNA is kept, with 39 bases framed from the first base. Per the germline V gene, LGHNA is the CDR1 and YNFKEQ is the CDR2. Reading the label with the study, this specimen's time point is: baseline, week 1 (first vaccination visit). The sample's treatment or condition label, in plain terms: pre-vaccination baseline after standard-of-care therapy. All donors had newly diagnosed IDH1-mutant astrocytomas of WHO grade 3 or 4 that showed loss of nuclear ATRX. The samples were drawn from NOA16, a multicentre, single-arm, open-label phase I trial in Germany that tested a mutant IDH1 peptide vaccine in humans for the first time. For immunogenicity testing, the blood drawn at visit V03 was used as the baseline sample. Genomic DNA for TCRB sequencing was isolated from EDTA blood with the DNeasy Blood and Tissue Kit.

The receptor comes from a woman aged 45-65 years with glioma. The chain links TRBV4-2 with TRBJ1-1; TRBD1 could be the D gene, as 5 bases match. Sequences were derived from PBMCs, sampled from a glioma patient treated with radiotherapy, temozolomide or both. In nucleotide form, the sequence is TGTGCCAGCAGCCAATATTGGGGGGACGGAGCTTTCTTT. Its amino acids are CASSQYWGDGAFF.